This T cell receptor (beta chain) was documented in a study of human T cells and chemical hapten exposure. About the research overall: Yields of TCR per sample differed, chiefly owing to small differences in pooled library volume.

The CDR3 has 13 residues. V dropped 2 bases and J dropped 3 bases, with 7 bases sitting between them. Germline CDR1 is MNHEY and CDR2 is SVGEGT. This clonotype was observed a few times. It was the library that attached unique molecular identifiers to individual cDNA molecules. As processed by the authors: Sample-level TCR yields exhibited a median of roughly 96,000, with a range of roughly 20,000 to 750,000. TCRdb reanalysed the RACE reads using MiXCR and keeps one entry per CDR3 protein. The V and J calls shown here were made by TCRdb, not taken from the authors' results. The sample records 100,000 to 150,000 distinct CDR3 sequences, around 8.2% being singletons. Noted time point: healthy volunteer bleed at 2 weeks. Someone pulled total RNA out of unfractionated whole blood.

Sequenced material: whole blood. V and J are TRBV6-2 or TRBV6-3 and TRBJ1-1; D is unresolved. This receptor was obtained from a male donor in good health. Some clones in this sample may be carry-over from other donors' samples. CDR3 sequence: CASSYGEHTEAFF. DNA for the CDR3: TGTGCCAGCAGTTACGGTGAACACACTGAAGCTTTCTTT.